The rows below give T cell receptor beta chains drawn from one sample of a study of blood T cell repertoires in COVID-19. TCRdb's copy holds only in-frame clones and misses some; the assay was immunoSEQ multiplex PCR. The sample lists approximately 200,000 clones; over 75% were seen once. The sample comprised peripheral blood. The origin of the receptors is a person aged 65-85 years with COVID-19, enrolled during active disease. Each CDR3 is given with its conserved first and last residue. A D gene is named only where the DNA matches it firmly. Not all rows give a size; the values are once, few, many and, for expanded clones, a class.

cdr3_length: 16
j_call: TRBJ2-1
v_call: TRBV19
d_call: TRBD2
clone_size: NA
cdr3_aa: CASSKGTSNFYNEQFF
cdr3_nt: TGTGCCAGTAGTAAGGGGACTAGCAATTTCTACAATGAGCAGTTCTTC

cdr3_length: 16
j_call: TRBJ2-2
v_call: TRBV7-2
d_call: NA
clone_size: NA
cdr3_aa: CASSSRLVPGAGELFF
cdr3_nt: TGTGCCAGCAGCTCGAGACTAGTCCCCGGGGCCGGGGAGCTGTTTTTT

cdr3_length: 13
j_call: TRBJ2-5
v_call: TRBV7-3
d_call: TRBD2
clone_size: NA
cdr3_aa: CASSLFGGETQYF
cdr3_nt: TGTGCCAGCAGCTTATTCGGGGGGGAGACCCAGTACTTC

cdr3_length: 14
j_call: TRBJ2-7
v_call: TRBV3-1/TRBV3-2
d_call: NA
clone_size: NA
cdr3_aa: CASSQALASYEQYF
cdr3_nt: TGTGCCAGCAGCCAAGCTCTAGCGAGCTACGAGCAGTACTTC

cdr3_length: 19
j_call: TRBJ2-3
v_call: TRBV4-2
d_call: TRBD2
clone_size: NA
cdr3_aa: CASSQEAVGGSGGSDTQYF
cdr3_nt: TGTGCCAGCAGCCAAGAAGCGGTGGGCGGGAGTGGAGGCTCAGATACGCAGTATTTT

cdr3_length: 17
j_call: TRBJ2-7
v_call: TRBV7-8
d_call: TRBD2
clone_size: NA
cdr3_aa: CASSPSTSGRGPGEQYF
cdr3_nt: TGTGCCAGCAGCCCGTCAACCAGCGGGAGAGGCCCGGGGGAGCAGTACTTC

cdr3_length: 17
j_call: TRBJ1-2
v_call: TRBV7-9
d_call: NA
clone_size: NA
cdr3_aa: CASSSLRPGGVSYGYTF
cdr3_nt: TGTGCCAGCAGCTCACTCCGCCCGGGGGGCGTATCCTATGGCTACACCTTC

cdr3_length: 14
j_call: TRBJ1-1
v_call: TRBV6-5
d_call: TRBD1
clone_size: few
cdr3_aa: CASSWDRTNTEAFF
cdr3_nt: TGTGCCAGCAGTTGGGACAGAACGAACACTGAAGCTTTCTTT

cdr3_length: 14
j_call: TRBJ1-1
v_call: TRBV9
d_call: TRBD1
clone_size: NA
cdr3_aa: CASSLTGENTEAFF
cdr3_nt: TGTGCCAGCAGCCTGACAGGGGAGAACACTGAAGCTTTCTTT

cdr3_length: 15
j_call: TRBJ2-5
v_call: TRBV7-9
d_call: TRBD1
clone_size: once
cdr3_aa: CASSNRQGREETQYF
cdr3_nt: TGTGCCAGCAGCAATCGACAGGGTAGGGAAGAGACCCAGTACTTC

cdr3_length: 14
j_call: TRBJ1-4
v_call: TRBV7-9
d_call: NA
clone_size: NA
cdr3_aa: CASSLAGGREKLFF
cdr3_nt: TGTGCCAGCAGCTTAGCCGGGGGACGTGAAAAACTGTTTTTT

cdr3_length: 15
j_call: TRBJ2-7
v_call: TRBV7-8
d_call: NA
clone_size: NA
cdr3_aa: CASSLVVRGDYEQYF
cdr3_nt: TGTGCCAGCAGCTTAGTCGTCAGGGGGGACTACGAGCAGTACTTC

cdr3_length: 16
j_call: TRBJ1-2
v_call: TRBV27
d_call: NA
clone_size: NA
cdr3_aa: CASRPSEGRVRDGYTF
cdr3_nt: TGTGCCAGCAGACCCTCCGAGGGAAGGGTAAGGGATGGCTACACCTTC

cdr3_length: 15
j_call: TRBJ1-6
v_call: TRBV5-4
d_call: NA
clone_size: NA
cdr3_aa: CASSPGSGADSPLHF
cdr3_nt: TGTGCCAGCAGCCCAGGGTCAGGGGCTGATTCACCCCTCCACTTT

cdr3_length: 10
j_call: TRBJ1-1
v_call: TRBV20-1
d_call: NA
clone_size: NA
cdr3_aa: CSAGGSVAFF
cdr3_nt: TGCAGTGCTGGCGGCAGTGTAGCTTTCTTT

cdr3_length: 13
j_call: TRBJ1-6
v_call: TRBV6-5
d_call: NA
clone_size: NA
cdr3_aa: CASLAGRGSPLHF
cdr3_nt: TGTGCCAGCTTAGCGGGGAGAGGTTCACCCCTCCACTTT

cdr3_length: 13
j_call: TRBJ2-7
v_call: TRBV29-1
d_call: NA
clone_size: NA
cdr3_aa: CSVVADTSYEQYF
cdr3_nt: TGCAGCGTGGTGGCGGACACCTCCTACGAGCAGTACTTC

cdr3_length: 14
j_call: TRBJ2-7
v_call: TRBV14
d_call: TRBD1
clone_size: few
cdr3_aa: CASSQAGTGSEQYF
cdr3_nt: TGTGCCAGCAGCCAAGCCGGGACAGGGAGTGAGCAGTACTTC

cdr3_length: 15
j_call: TRBJ2-7
v_call: TRBV7-8
d_call: TRBD2
clone_size: NA
cdr3_aa: CASSPPGLAEGEQYF
cdr3_nt: TGTGCCAGCAGCCCGCCCGGACTAGCTGAGGGAGAGCAGTACTTC

cdr3_length: 15
j_call: TRBJ1-1
v_call: TRBV7-8
d_call: NA
clone_size: NA
cdr3_aa: CASSLLGGEYTEAFF
cdr3_nt: TGTGCCAGCAGCTTACTGGGGGGAGAATACACTGAAGCTTTCTTT

cdr3_length: 13
j_call: TRBJ2-7
v_call: TRBV7-9
d_call: TRBD1
clone_size: few
cdr3_aa: CASSSRGPYEQYF
cdr3_nt: TGTGCCAGCAGCTCGAGGGGGCCCTACGAGCAGTACTTC

cdr3_length: 13
j_call: TRBJ1-2
v_call: TRBV9
d_call: NA
clone_size: NA
cdr3_aa: CASSLPPELGYTF
cdr3_nt: TGTGCCAGCAGCCTCCCCCCCGAGTTGGGCTACACCTTC

cdr3_length: 13
j_call: TRBJ2-1
v_call: TRBV6-5
d_call: TRBD2
clone_size: NA
cdr3_aa: CASKVAGGNEQFF
cdr3_nt: TGTGCCAGCAAGGTAGCGGGAGGCAATGAGCAGTTCTTC

cdr3_length: 14
j_call: TRBJ2-5
v_call: TRBV7-8
d_call: NA
clone_size: NA
cdr3_aa: CASETDAASETQYF
cdr3_nt: TGTGCCAGCGAAACTGACGCGGCGTCGGAGACCCAGTACTTC

cdr3_length: 11
j_call: TRBJ1-2
v_call: TRBV20-1
d_call: NA
clone_size: NA
cdr3_aa: CSAGVNYGYTF
cdr3_nt: TGCAGTGCAGGGGTCAACTATGGCTACACCTTC

cdr3_length: 13
j_call: TRBJ2-5
v_call: TRBV27
d_call: TRBD2
clone_size: NA
cdr3_aa: CASSLTGTSMWYF
cdr3_nt: TGTGCCAGCAGTTTAACTGGGACTAGTATGTGGTACTTC

cdr3_length: 17
j_call: TRBJ2-3
v_call: TRBV6-2/TRBV6-3
d_call: TRBD1
clone_size: NA
cdr3_aa: CASSYSPDRGGTDTQYF
cdr3_nt: TGTGCCAGCAGTTACTCTCCCGACAGGGGTGGCACAGATACGCAGTATTTT

cdr3_length: 19
j_call: TRBJ2-7
v_call: TRBV7-9
d_call: NA
clone_size: NA
cdr3_aa: CASSLASGLIVIASYEQYF
cdr3_nt: TGTGCCAGCAGCTTAGCTAGCGGCCTCATAGTGATAGCCTCCTACGAGCAGTACTTC

cdr3_length: 14
j_call: TRBJ2-1
v_call: TRBV7-2
d_call: TRBD2
clone_size: NA
cdr3_aa: CASSQRGSYNEQFF
cdr3_nt: TGTGCCAGCAGTCAGCGGGGCTCCTACAATGAGCAGTTCTTC

cdr3_length: 12
j_call: TRBJ1-6
v_call: TRBV28
d_call: NA
clone_size: NA
cdr3_aa: CASGVGNSPLHF
cdr3_nt: TGTGCCTCCGGGGTCGGTAATTCACCCCTCCACTTT

cdr3_length: 14
j_call: TRBJ1-2
v_call: TRBV19
d_call: NA
clone_size: NA
cdr3_aa: CASSKGGDSGGYTF
cdr3_nt: TGTGCCAGTAGCAAGGGAGGGGACTCCGGTGGCTACACCTTC

cdr3_length: 16
j_call: TRBJ1-6
v_call: TRBV5-1
d_call: NA
clone_size: NA
cdr3_aa: CASSLDSLNYNSPLHF
cdr3_nt: TGCGCCAGCAGCTTGGACAGTCTAAACTATAATTCACCCCTCCACTTT

cdr3_length: 13
j_call: TRBJ2-7
v_call: TRBV2
d_call: TRBD1
clone_size: NA
cdr3_aa: CASSGQGVAEQYF
cdr3_nt: TGTGCCAGCTCCGGACAGGGGGTCGCCGAGCAGTACTTC

cdr3_length: 16
j_call: TRBJ1-2
v_call: TRBV29-1
d_call: TRBD1
clone_size: NA
cdr3_aa: CSVEIRNQGERNGYTF
cdr3_nt: TGCAGCGTTGAAATAAGGAATCAGGGGGAGAGAAATGGCTACACCTTC

cdr3_length: 17
j_call: TRBJ2-3
v_call: TRBV6-2/TRBV6-3
d_call: TRBD2
clone_size: NA
cdr3_aa: CASSPLGLAGGRDTQYF
cdr3_nt: TGTGCCAGCAGCCCCTTGGGACTAGCGGGAGGAAGGGATACGCAGTATTTT

cdr3_length: 15
j_call: TRBJ2-7
v_call: TRBV28
d_call: TRBD2
clone_size: few
cdr3_aa: CASSFRLAGAYEQYF
cdr3_nt: TGTGCCAGCAGTTTTCGACTAGCGGGAGCCTACGAGCAGTACTTC

cdr3_length: 14
j_call: TRBJ1-5
v_call: TRBV11-3
d_call: TRBD1
clone_size: NA
cdr3_aa: CASSPDRDVGPQHF
cdr3_nt: TGTGCCAGCAGTCCGGACAGGGACGTTGGGCCCCAGCATTTT

cdr3_length: 14
j_call: TRBJ2-5
v_call: TRBV18
d_call: TRBD1
clone_size: few
cdr3_aa: CASSPPGQQETQYF
cdr3_nt: TGTGCCAGCTCACCACCGGGACAGCAAGAGACCCAGTACTTC

cdr3_length: 12
j_call: TRBJ1-2
v_call: TRBV4-1
d_call: NA
clone_size: once
cdr3_aa: CASSPDGWGYTF
cdr3_nt: TGCGCCAGCAGCCCCGACGGGTGGGGCTACACCTTC

cdr3_length: 15
j_call: TRBJ1-2
v_call: TRBV3-1/TRBV3-2
d_call: TRBD1
clone_size: NA
cdr3_aa: CASSPRGTAKYGYTF
cdr3_nt: TGTGCCAGCAGCCCGAGGGGGACAGCAAAGTATGGCTACACCTTC

cdr3_length: 12
j_call: TRBJ2-7
v_call: TRBV28
d_call: NA
clone_size: NA
cdr3_aa: CASRKTYYEQYF
cdr3_nt: TGTGCCAGCAGAAAAACCTACTACGAGCAGTACTTC

cdr3_length: 14
j_call: TRBJ2-3
v_call: TRBV7-2
d_call: NA
clone_size: NA
cdr3_aa: CASSFWQITDTQYF
cdr3_nt: TGTGCCAGCAGCTTCTGGCAGATCACAGATACGCAGTATTTT

cdr3_length: 12
j_call: TRBJ1-6
v_call: TRBV5-4
d_call: NA
clone_size: NA
cdr3_aa: CASSLDPGALHF
cdr3_nt: TGTGCCAGCAGCTTGGACCCGGGGGCCCTCCACTTT

cdr3_length: 13
j_call: TRBJ2-7
v_call: TRBV27
d_call: NA
clone_size: NA
cdr3_aa: CASSLWSGYEQYF
cdr3_nt: TGTGCCAGCAGTTTATGGTCCGGCTACGAGCAGTACTTC

cdr3_length: 13
j_call: TRBJ2-1
v_call: TRBV9
d_call: TRBD1
clone_size: NA
cdr3_aa: CASGRGRQNEQFF
cdr3_nt: TGTGCCAGCGGCAGGGGGCGTCAAAATGAGCAGTTCTTC

cdr3_length: 15
j_call: TRBJ2-1
v_call: TRBV6-4
d_call: TRBD2
clone_size: few
cdr3_aa: CASSAQRETYNEQFF
cdr3_nt: TGTGCCAGCAGTGCCCAGCGGGAGACCTACAATGAGCAGTTCTTC

cdr3_length: 14
j_call: TRBJ2-2
v_call: TRBV6-5
d_call: NA
clone_size: NA
cdr3_aa: CARKDVSEHRGAVF
cdr3_nt: TGTGCCAGGAAGGACGTCTCGGAACACCGGGGAGCTGTTTTT

cdr3_length: 13
j_call: TRBJ2-5
v_call: TRBV7-3
d_call: NA
clone_size: NA
cdr3_aa: CASSPTRQETQYF
cdr3_nt: TGTGCCAGCAGCCCCACTCGGCAAGAGACCCAGTACTTC

cdr3_length: 15
j_call: TRBJ2-7
v_call: TRBV11-3
d_call: TRBD2
clone_size: NA
cdr3_aa: CASRPGAGGVYEQYF
cdr3_nt: TGTGCCAGCAGACCAGGGGCCGGGGGGGTATACGAGCAGTACTTC

cdr3_length: 13
j_call: TRBJ1-2
v_call: TRBV28
d_call: TRBD1
clone_size: once
cdr3_aa: CASRTGTAYGYTF
cdr3_nt: TGTGCCAGCAGGACCGGGACAGCTTATGGCTACACCTTC

cdr3_length: 20
j_call: TRBJ1-1
v_call: TRBV6-6
d_call: TRBD1
clone_size: few
cdr3_aa: CASSRSPITGQGRGNTEAFF
cdr3_nt: TGTGCCAGCAGTCGGTCGCCCATTACGGGACAGGGTCGTGGGAACACTGAAGCTTTCTTT

cdr3_length: 12
j_call: TRBJ1-2
v_call: TRBV6-5
d_call: NA
clone_size: NA
cdr3_aa: CAIYGGPYGYTF
cdr3_nt: TGTGCCATTTACGGGGGACCGTATGGCTACACCTTC

cdr3_length: 16
j_call: TRBJ2-7
v_call: TRBV4-2
d_call: TRBD1
clone_size: NA
cdr3_aa: CASSRDSGGSSYEQYF
cdr3_nt: TGTGCCAGCAGCCGCGACTCAGGGGGTAGCTCCTACGAGCAGTACTTC